The text below deals with one T cell receptor beta chain. Its antigen is unknown. The data were taken from a study of vaccination effects on CD4 cells after COVID-19. The CDR3 is made up of 14 amino acids. Germline V gene data show CDR1 as WSHSY and CDR2 as SAAADI. V dropped 7 bases and J dropped 2 bases, with 15 bases sitting between them. The culture ran for roughly ten days before CD4+ T cells were isolated. Two doses of either BNT162b2 or mRNA-1273 were given to each participant. General study results and limits: Marked clonal contraction was seen in infection- and vaccine-induced clones late after vaccination.

Clones were sequenced by immunoSEQ multiplex PCR, and TCRdb holds only the in-frame ones, with some missing. The sample lists under 55,000 clones, approximately 77% occurring once. Sequenced here: CD4+ T cells from PBMCs cultured without peptide, sampled after COVID-19 vaccination. The sequence came from a human donor who received a COVID-19 vaccine. The chain has TRBV10-2 and TRBJ2-7; D is unclear. The CDR3 DNA follows: TGCGCCAGCACAGTTCTGAACGGGCCCTACGAGCAGTACTTC. It is translated as CASTVLNGPYEQYF.